Below, 16 T cell receptor beta chains from the same sample are listed, as sequenced in a study of blood T cell repertoires in COVID-19. Profiling relied on immunoSEQ multiplex PCR, and the TCRdb table lists in-frame clones only, not all of them. The sample records about 470,000 clones, 87% being singletons. Sequencing was performed on PBMCs or T cells enriched from blood (not recorded which). These receptors were obtained from a woman aged 18-30 years who had recovered from COVID-19.

The V and J genes are TRBV28 and TRBJ1-3, with TRBD1 matching over 7 bases. This CDR3 region has 15 residues. The J segment lost 2 bases and the V segment lost 5 bases, leaving 6 bases of the junction unmatched. In germline, CDR1 is MDHEN, CDR2 SYDVKM. The CDR3 sequence: CASSGRGTAGNTIYF. In nucleotides, the CDR3 is TGTGCCAGCAGTGGTCGCGGGACAGCTGGAAACACCATATATTTT. Supplemented by reference TRBV28 and TRBJ1-3, the full variable domain reads DVKVTQSSRYLVKRTGEKVFLECVQDMDHENMFWYRQDPGLGLRLIYFSYDVKMKEKGDIPEGYSVSREKKERFSLILESASTNQTSMYLCASSGRGTAGNTIYFGEGSWLTVV.

This chain joins TRBV7-9 and TRBJ2-7; 12 bases fit TRBD2. Germline CDR1 and CDR2: SEHNR and FQNEAQ (reference sequence). Trimming cost V 4 bases and J 6 bases; bases outside gene matches: 4. The CDR3 runs 14 residues. CDR3 region: CASSYPGLAGEQYF. The CDR3 nucleotides read TGTGCCAGCAGCTATCCGGGACTAGCGGGCGAGCAGTACTTC.

This clone was observed once. The rearrangement uses TRBV7-2 and TRBJ1-4, with D tentatively TRBD1 (5 bases). V lost 3 bases and J 5 bases, leaving 10 bases between the germline ends. Looked up from germline, CDR1 is SGHTA and CDR2 is FQGNSA. The CDR3 length is 14 residues. CDR3 sequence: CASSFRGFNEKLFF. In DNA form, the CDR3 reads TGTGCCAGCAGCTTTCGGGGGTTCAATGAAAAACTGTTTTTT.

The rearrangement joins TRBV5-4 to TRBJ2-2, with a tentative D call TRBD1 (5 bases). Per the germline V gene, CDR1 is SGHNT and CDR2 is YYREEE (reference sequence). The CDR3 sequence is 16 residues long. The V end was cut by 0 bases, the J end by 5 bases, with 14 bases between. The CDR3 coding sequence is TGTGCCAGCAGCTTGGTTAGGGGCACGGGTACCGGGGAGCTGTTTTTT. This gives the protein CASSLVRGTGTGELFF.

The genes are TRBV2 and TRBJ2-5, with 7 bases lining up with TRBD1. The V gene end was trimmed by 4 bases and the J gene end by 1 base; junction bases not matched to a gene: 9. The CDR3 spans 16 residues. Per germline, CDR1 SNHLY and CDR2 FYNNEI. The CDR3 DNA is TGTGCCAGCAGTGCCCTCCTAGGGACAGCCCAAGAGACCCAGTACTTC. It codes for CASSALLGTAQETQYF.

This chain's CDR3 is CASSIGGPGANVLTF. In DNA, the CDR3 is TGTGCCAGTAGTATCGGGGGGCCTGGGGCCAACGTCCTGACTTTC. The rearrangement uses TRBV19 and TRBJ2-6; the D gene is possibly TRBD2 (7 bases). Germline V gives CDR1 LNHDA, CDR2 SQIVND (reference sequence). The CDR3 totals 15 residues. Deletions cut 3 bases from V and 2 bases from J, with 8 bases between.

The chain uses TRBV11-3 and TRBJ1-1; a weak D match, TRBD1 (6 bases). Trimming cost V 10 bases and J 9 bases, with 18 bases left between them. The germline CDR1 and CDR2 sequences are SGHNT and YENEEA. The CDR3 spans 12 residues. CDR3 sequence: CATQRGEGKAFF. CDR3 sequence (DNA): TGTGCCACCCAAAGGGGGGAGGGGAAAGCTTTCTTT.

This chain uses TRBV5-1 with TRBJ1-3; D is perhaps TRBD1 (6 bases). This CDR3 has 17 residues. Deletions cut 0 bases from V and 2 bases from J, with 15 bases between. Germline V gene sequence: CDR1 SGHRS, CDR2 YFSETQ. CDR3 loop: CASSLVGEGGPGNTIYF. The CDR3 DNA sequence: TGCGCCAGCAGCTTGGTTGGGGAAGGGGGTCCTGGAAACACCATATATTTT.

The chain links TRBV6-5 to TRBJ2-5; 10 bases match TRBD1. Germline loops: CDR1 MNHEY, CDR2 SVGAGI. With V trimmed by 7 bases and J by 6 bases, 11 bases remained unmatched. This CDR3 contains 15 residues. The CDR3 coding sequence is TGTGCCAGCATAGGGACAGGGGAAGGGCAGAAGACCCAGTACTTC. This sequence encodes CASIGTGEGQKTQYF.

This chain links TRBV18 with TRBJ2-7; 7 bases map to TRBD1. The CDR3 sequence is 15 residues long. Germline CDR1 is KGHSH and CDR2 is LQKENI. The V and J ends lost 3 bases and 0 bases, in that order; junction bases with no gene match: 5. For the CDR3, the DNA is TGTGCCAGCTCACCCGGACAGGAAAGCTCCTACGAGCAGTACTTC. It encodes CASSPGQESSYEQYF.

This rearrangement joins TRBV4-1 to TRBJ2-3; D is unresolved. Germline V lookup: CDR1 MGHRA, CDR2 YSYEKL. CDR3 size: 14 residues. V dropped 1 base and J dropped 2 bases, with 7 bases sitting between them. The DNA of the CDR3 is TGCGCCAGCAGCCAAGTGCAGTCCACAGATACGCAGTATTTT. Encoded protein: CASSQVQSTDTQYF.

This CDR3 is CASSINREVHTEAFF. CDR3 nucleotides: TGTGCCAGCAGTATTAACAGGGAAGTGCACACTGAAGCTTTCTTT. This chain uses TRBV27 with TRBJ1-1; tentative D call: TRBD1 (6 bases). The germline CDR1 and CDR2 sequences are MNHEY and SMNVEV (reference sequence). The CDR3 extends over 15 amino acids. The germline V and J ends were trimmed by 5 bases and 3 bases, with 16 bases remaining between them.

The chain is built from TRBV28 and TRBJ2-7, with D maybe TRBD1 (6 bases). Germline V gene sequence: CDR1 MDHEN, CDR2 SYDVKM. With 7 bases removed from V and 2 bases from J, the gap between germline ends came to 18 bases. The CDR3 loop spans 15 amino acids. CDR3 residues: CASKTPGVEAYEQYF. CDR3 nucleotide sequence: TGTGCCAGCAAAACCCCAGGGGTAGAGGCCTACGAGCAGTACTTC.

The chain combines TRBV28 with TRBJ2-5; a weak D match, TRBD2 (6 bases). CDR1 and CDR2 from the germline V gene are MDHEN and SYDVKM. The CDR3 is 16 amino acids. V lost 2 bases to trimming and J lost 3 bases, with 16 bases between them. The CDR3 DNA reads TGTGCCAGCAGTTTAGGTGGAGGAGGGCAGGAAGAGACCCAGTACTTC. The encoded protein is CASSLGGGGQEETQYF.

V usage is TRBV5-4 and J usage is TRBJ1-3; D possibly corresponds to TRBD1 (5 bases). This CDR3 comprises 17 residues. The germline V and J ends were trimmed by 1 base and 3 bases, with 17 bases remaining between them. The germline V gene has CDR1 SGHNT and CDR2 YYREEE (reference sequence). The CDR3 reads CASSLRGEVGFGNTIYF. CDR3 DNA sequence: TGTGCCAGCAGCTTGCGGGGGGAAGTAGGGTTTGGAAACACCATATATTTT.

The chain employs TRBV10-3 and TRBJ2-3; 11 bases are a match to TRBD2. The CDR3 runs 17 residues. Germline CDR1 is ENHRY and CDR2 is SYGVKD. After removal of 3 bases from V and 0 bases from J, the junction contained 5 bases not matched to a gene. CDR3: CAISDSRLAGSTDTQYF. CDR3 nucleotides: TGTGCCATCAGTGATTCTCGACTAGCGGGGAGCACAGATACGCAGTATTTT.